This T cell receptor beta chain stems from a study of T cells in Graves' hyperthyroidism and ophthalmopathy. From germline, CDR1 is DFQATT and CDR2 SNEGSKA (reference sequence). V was pared by 3 bases and J by 4 bases, with 12 bases of the junction left unmatched. The CDR3 consists of 15 residues. Study-level points and caveats: The blood repertoire included most of the expanded thyroid clonotypes above 0.001.

This clonotype was seen repeatedly, ten times or more. Its target is not known. Amplified TCR beta CDR3 regions came from RNA transcripts. First-round RT-PCR targeting the TCR CDR3 was performed with the HTBI primer set. TCRdb re-analysed the multiplex PCR reads in MiXCR, keeping a single row per CDR3 protein. Here the sample spans under 350,000 distinct CDR3 sequences, about 21% being singletons. Sequencing was performed on blood. The chain recombines TRBV20-1 with TRBJ2-7; 7 bases agree with TRBD2. The TCR comes from a woman between 45 and 60 years old with Graves' hyperthyroidism. CDR3 protein: CSASAPRGSLYEQYF. For the CDR3, the DNA is TGCAGTGCTAGCGCCCCTCGCGGGAGTTTGTACGAGCAGTACTTC.